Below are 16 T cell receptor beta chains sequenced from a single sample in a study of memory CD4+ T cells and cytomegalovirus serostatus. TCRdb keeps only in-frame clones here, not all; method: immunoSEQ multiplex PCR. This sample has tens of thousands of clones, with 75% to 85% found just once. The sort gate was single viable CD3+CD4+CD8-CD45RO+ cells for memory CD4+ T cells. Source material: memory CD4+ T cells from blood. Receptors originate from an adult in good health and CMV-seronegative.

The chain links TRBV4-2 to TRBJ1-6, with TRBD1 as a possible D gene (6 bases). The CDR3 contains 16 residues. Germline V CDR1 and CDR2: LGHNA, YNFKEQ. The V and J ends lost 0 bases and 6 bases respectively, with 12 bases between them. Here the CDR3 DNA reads TGTGCCAGCAGCCAAGATACGGTCAGGGGTAATTCACCCCTCCACTTT. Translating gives CASSQDTVRGNSPLHF.

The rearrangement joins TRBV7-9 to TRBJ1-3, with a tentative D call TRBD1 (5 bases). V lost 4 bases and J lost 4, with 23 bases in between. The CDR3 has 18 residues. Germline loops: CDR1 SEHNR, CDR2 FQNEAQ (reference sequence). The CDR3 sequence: CASSSGRSRPSLGNTIYF. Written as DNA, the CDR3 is TGTGCCAGCAGCTCAGGGCGGAGCAGGCCGTCGTTGGGAAACACCATATATTTT.

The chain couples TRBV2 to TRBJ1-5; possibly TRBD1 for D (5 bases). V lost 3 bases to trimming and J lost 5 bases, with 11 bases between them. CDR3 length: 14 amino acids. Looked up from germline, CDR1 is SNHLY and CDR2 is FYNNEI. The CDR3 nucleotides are TGTGCCAGCAGTGACCAGGCAGGGCATCAGCCCCAGCATTTT. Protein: CASSDQAGHQPQHF.

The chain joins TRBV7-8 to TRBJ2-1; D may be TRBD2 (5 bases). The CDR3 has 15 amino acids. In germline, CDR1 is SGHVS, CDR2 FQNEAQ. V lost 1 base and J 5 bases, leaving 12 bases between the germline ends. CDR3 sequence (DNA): TGTGCCAGCAGCTTAGGAGGGCTCCCTAACAATGAGCAGTTCTTC. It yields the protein CASSLGGLPNNEQFF.

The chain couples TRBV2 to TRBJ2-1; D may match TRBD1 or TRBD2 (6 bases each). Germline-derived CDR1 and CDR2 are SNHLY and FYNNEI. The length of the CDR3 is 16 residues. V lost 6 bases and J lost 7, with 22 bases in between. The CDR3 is CASSPGRGVGENEQFF. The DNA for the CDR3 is TGTGCCAGCAGCCCCGGAAGGGGGGTCGGTGAGAATGAGCAGTTCTTC.

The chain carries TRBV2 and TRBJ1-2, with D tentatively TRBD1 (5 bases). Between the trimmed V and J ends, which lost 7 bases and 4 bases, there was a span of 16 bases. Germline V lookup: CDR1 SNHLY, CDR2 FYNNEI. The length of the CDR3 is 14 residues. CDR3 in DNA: TGTGCCAGCAATAGACAGACCCAAGTCTATGGCTACACCTTC. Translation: CASNRQTQVYGYTF. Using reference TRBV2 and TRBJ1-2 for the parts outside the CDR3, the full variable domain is EPEVTQTPSHQVTQMGQEVILRCVPISNHLYFYWYRQILGQKVEFLVSFYNNEISEKSEIFDDQFSVERPDGSNFTLKIRSTKLEDSAMYFCASNRQTQVYGYTFGSGTRLTVV.

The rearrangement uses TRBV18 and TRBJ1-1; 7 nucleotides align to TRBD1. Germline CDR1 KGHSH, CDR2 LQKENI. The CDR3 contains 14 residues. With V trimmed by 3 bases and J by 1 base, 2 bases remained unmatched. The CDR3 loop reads CASSPNRGNTEAFF. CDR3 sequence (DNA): TGTGCCAGCTCACCGAACAGGGGGAACACTGAAGCTTTCTTT.

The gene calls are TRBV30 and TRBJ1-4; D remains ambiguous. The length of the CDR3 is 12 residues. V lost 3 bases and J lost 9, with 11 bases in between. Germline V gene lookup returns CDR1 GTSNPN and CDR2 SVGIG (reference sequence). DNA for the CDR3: TGTGCCTGGAGGGCTGGATCTCAAAAACTGTTTTTT. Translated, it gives CAWRAGSQKLFF.

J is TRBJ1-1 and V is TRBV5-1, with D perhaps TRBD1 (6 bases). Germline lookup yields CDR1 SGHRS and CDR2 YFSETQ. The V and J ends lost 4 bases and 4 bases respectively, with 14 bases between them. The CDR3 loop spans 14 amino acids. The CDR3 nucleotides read TGCGCCAGCAGCGGCCAAGGGGGAGGCACTGAAGCTTTCTTT. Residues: CASSGQGGGTEAFF.

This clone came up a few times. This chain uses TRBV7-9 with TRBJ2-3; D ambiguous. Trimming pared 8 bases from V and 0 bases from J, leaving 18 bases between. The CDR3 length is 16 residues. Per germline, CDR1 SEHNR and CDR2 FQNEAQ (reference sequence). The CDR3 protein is CASGTRVPPSTDTQYF. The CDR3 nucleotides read TGTGCCAGCGGCACCCGGGTCCCCCCAAGCACAGATACGCAGTATTTT.

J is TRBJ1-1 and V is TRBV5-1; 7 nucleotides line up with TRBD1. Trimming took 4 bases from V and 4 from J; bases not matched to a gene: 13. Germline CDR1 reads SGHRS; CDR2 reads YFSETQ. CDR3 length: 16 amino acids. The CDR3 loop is CASSPTEGAPATEAFF. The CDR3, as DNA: TGCGCCAGCAGCCCAACGGAGGGGGCCCCTGCCACTGAAGCTTTCTTT.

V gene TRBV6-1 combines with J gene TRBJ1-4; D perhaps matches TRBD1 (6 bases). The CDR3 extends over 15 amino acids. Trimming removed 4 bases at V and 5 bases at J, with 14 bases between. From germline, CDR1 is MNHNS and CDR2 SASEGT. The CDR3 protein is CASSGSGASNEKLFF. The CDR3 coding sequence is TGTGCCAGCAGTGGGTCAGGGGCCTCAAATGAAAAACTGTTTTTT.

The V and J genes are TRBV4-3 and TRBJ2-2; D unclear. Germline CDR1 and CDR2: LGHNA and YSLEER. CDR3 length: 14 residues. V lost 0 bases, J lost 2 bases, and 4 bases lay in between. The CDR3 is CASSQEVNTGELFF. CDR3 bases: TGCGCCAGCAGCCAAGAGGTTAACACCGGGGAGCTGTTTTTT.

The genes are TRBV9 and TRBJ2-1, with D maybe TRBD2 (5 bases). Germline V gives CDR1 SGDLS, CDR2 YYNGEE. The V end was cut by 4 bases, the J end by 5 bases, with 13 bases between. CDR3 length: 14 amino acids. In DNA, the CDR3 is TGTGCCAGCAGCCCTAGCACTAAGGACAATGAGCAGTTCTTC. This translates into CASSPSTKDNEQFF.

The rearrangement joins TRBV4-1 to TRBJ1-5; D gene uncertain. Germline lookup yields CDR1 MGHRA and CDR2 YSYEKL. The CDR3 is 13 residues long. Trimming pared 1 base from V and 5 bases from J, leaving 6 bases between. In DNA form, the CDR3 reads TGCGCCAGCAGCCAAGGGATATATCAGCCCCAGCATTTT. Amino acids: CASSQGIYQPQHF.

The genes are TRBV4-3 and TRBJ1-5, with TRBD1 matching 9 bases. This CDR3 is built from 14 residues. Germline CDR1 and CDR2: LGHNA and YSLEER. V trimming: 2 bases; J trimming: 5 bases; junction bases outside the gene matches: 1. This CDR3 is CASSQRTGDQPQHF. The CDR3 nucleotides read TGCGCCAGCAGCCAACGGACAGGGGATCAGCCCCAGCATTTT.